This T cell receptor (beta chain) was captured by sequencing in a study of blood T cells in healthy people across ages. This CDR3 is 16 amino acids long. After removal of 2 bases from V and 2 bases from J, the junction contained 7 bases not matched to a gene. Germline CDR1 SGHRS, CDR2 YFSETQ. Many counts were recorded for this clonotype. Its antigen is not identified. Then a second PCR, running roughly 7 to 11 cycles, was carried out with a sample-barcoded 5' primer and a J-beta primer mix. A tag from a template-switch adaptor with 12 random nucleotides marked each cDNA molecule. Using its own MiXCR run on the 5' RACE reads, TCRdb lists one record per CDR3 protein. The sample contains 800,000 or so distinct CDR3 sequences, around 45% of which appear only once. Study-wide findings and caveats: TCR beta diversity was tightly associated with the proportion of naive T cells. The unsorted PBMCs prevented any conclusive comparison of naive versus antigen-experienced cells. The study lacked donor CMV status, which possibly confounded expanded clonotype changes.

V is TRBV5-1 and J is TRBJ2-1; 7 nucleotides match TRBD1. The sequence came from a man at least 80 years old in good health. Sequencing input: blood. For the CDR3, the DNA is TGCGCCAGCAGCTTCGGACCCAGGGGGACCTACAATGAGCAGTTCTTC. Translating it yields CASSFGPRGTYNEQFF.